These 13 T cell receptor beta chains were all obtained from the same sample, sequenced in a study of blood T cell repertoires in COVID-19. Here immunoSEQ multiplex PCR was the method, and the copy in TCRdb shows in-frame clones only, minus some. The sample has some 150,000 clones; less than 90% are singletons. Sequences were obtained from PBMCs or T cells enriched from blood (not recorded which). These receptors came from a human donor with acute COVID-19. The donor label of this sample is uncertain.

The CDR3 nucleotides read TGCGCCAGCAGTAGGGGGAGAAAGACCCAGTACTTC. Translating gives CASSRGRKTQYF. J is TRBJ2-5 and V is TRBV5-1; D may be TRBD1 (6 bases). The CDR3 is 12 amino acids. V lost 5 bases and J 6 bases, leaving 11 bases between the germline ends. The germline V gene encodes CDR1 SGHRS and CDR2 YFSETQ.

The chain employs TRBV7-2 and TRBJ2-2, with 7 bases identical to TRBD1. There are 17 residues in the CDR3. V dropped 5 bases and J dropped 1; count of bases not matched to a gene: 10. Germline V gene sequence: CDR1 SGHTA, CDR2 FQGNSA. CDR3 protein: CASSPLGRTGNTGELFF. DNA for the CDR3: TGTGCCAGCAGCCCTCTAGGCCGGACAGGGAACACCGGGGAGCTGTTTTTT. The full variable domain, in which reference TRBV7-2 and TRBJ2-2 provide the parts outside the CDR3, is GAGVSQSPSNKVTEKGKDVELRCDPISGHTALYWYRQSLGQGLEFLIYFQGNSAPDKSGLPSDRFSAERTGGSVSTLTIQRTQQEDSAVYLCASSPLGRTGNTGELFFGEGSRLTVL.

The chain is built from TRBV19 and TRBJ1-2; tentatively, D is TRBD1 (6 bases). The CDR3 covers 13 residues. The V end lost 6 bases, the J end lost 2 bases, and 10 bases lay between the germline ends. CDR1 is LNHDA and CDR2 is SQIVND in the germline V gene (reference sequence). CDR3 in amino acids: CASSNTGNYGYTF. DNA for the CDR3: TGTGCCAGTAGCAACACAGGGAACTATGGCTACACCTTC.

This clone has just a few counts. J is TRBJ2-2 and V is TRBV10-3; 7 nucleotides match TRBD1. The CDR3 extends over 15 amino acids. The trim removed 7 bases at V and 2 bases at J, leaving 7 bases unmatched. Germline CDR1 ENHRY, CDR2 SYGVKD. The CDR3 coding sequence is TGTGCCATCAACAAGGGACAGTTAAACACCGGGGAGCTGTTTTTT. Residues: CAINKGQLNTGELFF.

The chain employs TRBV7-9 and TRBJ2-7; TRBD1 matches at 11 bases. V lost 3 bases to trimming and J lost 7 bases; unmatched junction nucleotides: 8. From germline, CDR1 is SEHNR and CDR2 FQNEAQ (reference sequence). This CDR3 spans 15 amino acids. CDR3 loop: CASSFPGQGVREQYF. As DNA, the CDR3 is TGTGCCAGCAGCTTCCCGGGACAGGGGGTTCGGGAGCAGTACTTC.

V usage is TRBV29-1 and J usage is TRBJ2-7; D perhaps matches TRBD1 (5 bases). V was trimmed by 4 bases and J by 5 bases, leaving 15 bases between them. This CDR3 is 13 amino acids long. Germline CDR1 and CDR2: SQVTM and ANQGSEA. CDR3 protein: CSVAVRAVHEQYF. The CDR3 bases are TGCAGCGTTGCGGTCAGGGCGGTCCACGAGCAGTACTTC.

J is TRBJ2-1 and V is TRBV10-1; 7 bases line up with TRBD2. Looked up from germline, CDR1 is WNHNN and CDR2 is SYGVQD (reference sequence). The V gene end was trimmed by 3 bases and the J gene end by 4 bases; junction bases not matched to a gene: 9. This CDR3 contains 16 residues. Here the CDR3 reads CASSDKSGDTYNEQFF. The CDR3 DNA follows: TGCGCCAGCAGTGATAAGAGCGGGGATACTTACAATGAGCAGTTCTTC.

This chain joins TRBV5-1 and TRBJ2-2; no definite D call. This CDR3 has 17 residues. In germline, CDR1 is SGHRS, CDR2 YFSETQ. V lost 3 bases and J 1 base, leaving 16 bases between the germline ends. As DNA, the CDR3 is TGCGCCAGCAGCTCCGGAGAGAAATTCTTGAACACCGGGGAGCTGTTTTTT. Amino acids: CASSSGEKFLNTGELFF.

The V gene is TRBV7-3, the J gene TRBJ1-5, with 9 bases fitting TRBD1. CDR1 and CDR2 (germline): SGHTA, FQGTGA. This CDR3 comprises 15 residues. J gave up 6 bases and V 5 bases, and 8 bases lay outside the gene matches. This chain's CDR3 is CASSRTGTGSQPQHF. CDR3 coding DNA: TGTGCCAGCAGCCGGACCGGGACAGGGAGTCAGCCCCAGCATTTT.

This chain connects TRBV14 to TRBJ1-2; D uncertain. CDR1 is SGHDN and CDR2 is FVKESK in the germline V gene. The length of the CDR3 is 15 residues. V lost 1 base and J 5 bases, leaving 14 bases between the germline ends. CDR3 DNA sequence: TGTGCCAGCAGCCAAGGCCTGGGCAGTCTTTATGGCTACACCTTC. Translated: CASSQGLGSLYGYTF.

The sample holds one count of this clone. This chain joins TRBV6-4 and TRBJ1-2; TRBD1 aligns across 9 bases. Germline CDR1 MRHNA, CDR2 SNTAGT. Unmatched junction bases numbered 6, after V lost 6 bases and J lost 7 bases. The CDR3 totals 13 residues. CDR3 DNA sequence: TGTGCCAGCAGCGCCGGGACAGGGACTGGCTACACCTTC. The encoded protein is CASSAGTGTGYTF.

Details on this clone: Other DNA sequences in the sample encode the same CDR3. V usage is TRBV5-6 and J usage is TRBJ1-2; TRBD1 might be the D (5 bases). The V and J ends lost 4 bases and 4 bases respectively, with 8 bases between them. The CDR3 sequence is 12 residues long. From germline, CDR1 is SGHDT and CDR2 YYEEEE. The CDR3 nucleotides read TGTGCCAGCAGCCCGGGGGTCTATGGCTACACCTTC. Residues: CASSPGVYGYTF.

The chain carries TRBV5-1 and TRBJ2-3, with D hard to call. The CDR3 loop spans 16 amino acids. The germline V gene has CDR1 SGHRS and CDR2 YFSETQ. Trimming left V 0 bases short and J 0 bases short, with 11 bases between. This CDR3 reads CASSLGHPTSTDTQYF. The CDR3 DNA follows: TGCGCCAGCAGCTTGGGGCACCCGACTAGCACAGATACGCAGTATTTT.